What follows is one T cell receptor (beta chain) and its context. Antigen specificity is unknown. All of the isolated RNA was reverse transcribed, so expressed TCRB transcripts were sequenced. Some clones are missing from TCRdb's copy, which holds only in-frame ones; the method was immunoSEQ multiplex PCR. The table has around 710,000 clones, around 12% seen once. The germline gives CDR1 LGHNA, CDR2 YNFKEQ. This CDR3 contains 15 residues. V dropped 0 bases and J dropped 4 bases, with 10 bases sitting between them. This specimen belongs to a study of beta chain features in type 1 diabetes. Study-level points and caveats: The study found fewer insertions and more deletions at VDJ junctions in type 1 diabetes patients. Among all four CD4+ subsets, Type 1 diabetes patients had TCRB CDR3s that were moderately but significantly shorter. Short templates might get an advantage during PCR, and this would be equal in patients and controls.

This sequence originates from a man in his thirties or forties with type 1 diabetes. The rearrangement uses TRBV4-2 and TRBJ1-5; D gene uncertain. Sequences were obtained from naive CD4+ T cells from blood. CDR3 in amino acids: CASSQDSGLNQPQHF. CDR3 DNA sequence: TGTGCCAGCAGCCAAGATTCCGGCCTTAATCAGCCCCAGCATTTT.